Presented here are 31 T cell receptor beta chains from one specimen sequenced in a study of blood T cells in healthy people across ages (dated by TCRdb to between 2014 and 2017). To prepare the library, 5' RACE was applied. TCRdb lists the instrument as Illumina HiSeq 2500. The second PCR ran for roughly 6 to 11 cycles and used a J-beta primer mix along with a sample-barcoded 5' primer. The raw public data were reprocessed by TCRdb itself: fastp quality trimming at Q25, MiXCR clonotype calling, in-frame beta chains only. Identical CDR3 protein sequences are pooled into one entry, listed with their most common genes and DNA. The sample table contains about 800,000 distinct CDR3 sequences; only one count was recorded for about 25% of them. The top ten constitute under 4% of the sample. The same sample was also studied in work on T cells of mothers and their children.

The sample consisted of blood. The receptor source for this set is a boy aged 5-17 years in good health.

This chain joins TRBV6-2 or TRBV6-3 and TRBJ1-5; no clear D gene. The ends were cut back, 5 bases at V and 2 bases at J, with 13 bases in the middle. Germline CDR1 is MNHEY and CDR2 is SVGEGT. This CDR3 is 15 amino acids long. CDR3 in DNA: TGTGCCAGCAGTAACGGGCGAATGGGCAATCAGCCCCAGCATTTT. It is translated as CASSNGRMGNQPQHF.

Many counts were recorded for this clonotype. The V gene is TRBV4-2, the J gene TRBJ2-7; TRBD2 matches at 9 bases. The CDR3 is 16 amino acids. Germline values: CDR1 LGHNA, CDR2 YNFKEQ. With V trimmed by 0 bases and J by 4 bases, 7 bases remained unmatched. In DNA, the CDR3 is TGTGCCAGCAGCCAAGAAACCGGACTAGCGAAGTACGAGCAGTACTTC. Protein sequence: CASSQETGLAKYEQYF.

This clonotype has only a few counts. V gene TRBV6-5 combines with J gene TRBJ2-5; TRBD2 is a possible D gene (5 bases). V lost 5 bases, J lost 11 bases, and 12 bases lay in between. The CDR3 totals 11 residues. CDR1 is MNHEY and CDR2 is SVGAGI in the germline V gene. CDR3: CASSREREQYF. Written as DNA, the CDR3 is TGTGCCAGCAGTAGGGAGAGGGAGCAGTACTTC.

This clonotype has just a few counts. The chain couples TRBV10-2 to TRBJ1-5, with 8 nucleotides matching TRBD1. CDR1 is WSHSY, CDR2 SAAADI, per germline. The CDR3 consists of 16 residues. V gave up 6 bases and J gave up 2 bases; unmatched junction bases: 9. The CDR3 DNA reads as TGCGCCAGCAGCCCGACAGGGGAAGGAGGCAATCAGCCCCAGCATTTT. Residues: CASSPTGEGGNQPQHF.

This chain uses TRBV5-1 with TRBJ1-6, with D maybe TRBD1 (5 bases). The V gene lost 7 bases and the J gene lost 0 bases, with 11 bases spanning the gap. The CDR3 runs 15 residues. CDR1 and CDR2 (germline): SGHRS, YFSETQ. The CDR3 loop is CASSTDNSYNSPLHF. The CDR3 bases are TGCGCCAGCTCTACGGACAACTCCTATAATTCACCCCTCCACTTT.

The rearrangement uses TRBV12-3 or TRBV12-4 and TRBJ2-4, with a weak D call TRBD2 (5 bases). V lost 6 bases and J 0 bases, leaving 12 bases between the germline ends. The CDR3 extends over 15 amino acids. This chain's CDR3 is CASSPAGVAKNIQYF. The CDR3 region has the DNA TGTGCCAGCAGCCCTGCCGGGGTAGCCAAAAACATTCAGTACTTC.

In its sample, this clonotype was seen a few times. This chain connects TRBV28 to TRBJ2-7; 12 bases agree with TRBD2. The CDR3 spans 17 residues. The germline V gene has CDR1 MDHEN and CDR2 SYDVKM. Germline trimming cut 6 bases from V and 1 base from J; bases unmatched to any gene: 10. CDR3 residues: CASSTQTSGSPSYEQYF. CDR3 nucleotides: TGTGCCAGCAGCACCCAGACTAGCGGGAGCCCGTCCTACGAGCAGTACTTC.

The chain employs TRBV5-1 and TRBJ2-7; 13 positions match TRBD2. Germline CDR1 reads SGHRS; CDR2 reads YFSETQ. V dropped 2 bases and J dropped 4; count of bases not matched to a gene: 15. CDR3 length: 19 residues. In nucleotides, the CDR3 is TGCGCCAGCAGCTTACCTGGGACTAGCGGGGTGGCGGCTCGTTACGAGCAGTACTTC. Amino acids: CASSLPGTSGVAARYEQYF.

The chain uses TRBV30 and TRBJ2-5; a weak D match, TRBD2 (7 bases). Germline-derived CDR1 and CDR2 are GTSNPN and SVGIG (reference sequence). This CDR3 has 13 residues. V was trimmed by 5 bases and J by 5 bases, leaving 15 bases between them. This CDR3 reads CAWAKGGAETQYF. CDR3 bases: TGTGCCTGGGCGAAAGGGGGGGCGGAGACCCAGTACTTC.

Concerning this clonotype itself: The junction shows a germline mismatch at one end, possibly a read error. This chain joins TRBV20-1 and TRBJ2-7; 7 positions match TRBD1. Germline-derived CDR1 and CDR2 are DFQATT and SNEGSKA (reference sequence). This CDR3 comprises 13 residues. CDR3 loop: CSARGDREYGQYF. The DNA of the CDR3 is TGCAGTGCTAGAGGGGACAGAGAATACGGGCAGTACTTC.

The gene calls are TRBV5-1 and TRBJ2-5; D remains ambiguous. Germline lookup yields CDR1 SGHRS and CDR2 YFSETQ. Between the trimmed V and J ends, which lost 2 bases and 1 base, there was a span of 6 bases. CDR3 length: 13 residues. The CDR3 protein is CASSFASQETQYF. As DNA, the CDR3 is TGCGCCAGCAGCTTCGCTAGCCAAGAGACCCAGTACTTC. Full variable domain (remainder filled in from reference TRBV5-1 and TRBJ2-5): KAGVTQTPRYLIKTRGQQVTLSCSPISGHRSVSWYQQTPGQGLQFLFEYFSETQRNKGNFPGRFSGRQFSNSRSEMNVSTLELGDSALYLCASSFASQETQYFGPGTRLLVL.

CDR3 in DNA: TGTGCCAGCAGTTCACAGGGCGCTAACTATGGCTACACCTTC. Its protein product is CASSSQGANYGYTF. The chain couples TRBV2 to TRBJ1-2, with D perhaps matching TRBD1 (6 bases). The CDR3 contains 14 residues. Germline-derived CDR1 and CDR2 are SNHLY and FYNNEI. The ends were cut back, 5 bases at V and 0 bases at J, with 10 bases in the middle.

The chain combines TRBV6-6 with TRBJ1-4, with D perhaps matching TRBD1 (6 bases). Deletions cut 8 bases from V and 2 bases from J, with 15 bases between. Germline assignment: CDR1 MNHNY and CDR2 SVGAGI (reference sequence). CDR3 size: 15 residues. CDR3 sequence (DNA): TGTGCCAGCGGGTACCAGGGGATGACTAATGAAAAACTGTTTTTT. This gives the protein CASGYQGMTNEKLFF.

The chain links TRBV11-1 to TRBJ2-2; D is tentatively TRBD1 or TRBD2 (6 bases each). Germline V gives CDR1 SGHAT, CDR2 FQDESV (reference sequence). Trimming took off 1 base at V and 4 bases at J, with 19 bases between the two ends. The CDR3 length is 18 residues. The CDR3 bases are TGTGCCAGCAGCTTAGATGGTTTGGGCGGGACAATCACCGGGGAGCTGTTTTTT. Its protein product is CASSLDGLGGTITGELFF.

The rearrangement joins TRBV12-3 or TRBV12-4 to TRBJ1-5, with D maybe TRBD1 (5 bases). V was clipped by 4 bases and J by 1 base, with 14 bases between them. The CDR3 is made up of 16 amino acids. This CDR3 reads CASSCDSQMSNQPQHF. DNA for the CDR3: TGTGCCAGCAGTTGCGACAGCCAGATGAGCAATCAGCCCCAGCATTTT.

The genes are TRBV4-1 and TRBJ2-7; 8 bases agree with TRBD2. The CDR3 contains 16 residues. The J segment lost 7 bases and the V segment lost 4 bases, leaving 15 bases of the junction unmatched. Germline CDR1 MGHRA, CDR2 YSYEKL. CDR3 nucleotides: TGCGCCAGCAGCCCCCTGAAGCCCAGCGGGAGACGGGAGCAGTACTTC. The encoded protein is CASSPLKPSGRREQYF.

The rearrangement uses TRBV29-1 and TRBJ2-7, with TRBD1 matching 8 bases. The length of the CDR3 is 13 residues. Trimming removed 4 bases from V and 2 bases from J; junction bases left unmatched: 4. Germline V lookup: CDR1 SQVTM, CDR2 ANQGSEA. The CDR3 nucleotides are TGCAGCGTTGGGACAGGGCTAACCTACGAGCAGTACTTC. It translates to CSVGTGLTYEQYF.

V and J are TRBV12-3 or TRBV12-4 and TRBJ2-3; D gene ambiguous. This CDR3 comprises 16 residues. V lost 6 bases and J 1 base, leaving 17 bases between the germline ends. DNA of the CDR3: TGTGCCAGCAGGGTATCGGTCAAGGGCGGCACAGATACGCAGTATTTT. It yields the protein CASRVSVKGGTDTQYF.

This clonotype was seen a few times. The chain couples TRBV4-1 to TRBJ2-1, with D perhaps TRBD2 (6 bases). V lost 1 base and J lost 11, with 15 bases in between. Germline V gene lookup returns CDR1 MGHRA and CDR2 YSYEKL. This CDR3 contains 14 residues. CDR3 in amino acids: CASSQAGVGEKQFF. For the CDR3, the DNA is TGCGCCAGCAGCCAAGCGGGGGTAGGGGAAAAGCAGTTCTTC.

This clonotype was recorded a few times. This CDR3 is CASSLRNPNEQFF. The DNA for the CDR3 is TGTGCCAGCAGTTTGAGGAACCCCAATGAGCAGTTCTTC. J is TRBJ2-1 and V is TRBV28; D ambiguous. This CDR3 spans 13 amino acids. V was shortened by 3 bases and J by 6 bases, with 9 bases between the two germline ends. Germline V lookup: CDR1 MDHEN, CDR2 SYDVKM.

This chain uses TRBV12-3 or TRBV12-4 with TRBJ1-1; possible D gene TRBD1, 5 bases. The CDR3 consists of 14 residues. V lost 2 bases, J lost 3 bases, and 10 bases lay in between. CDR3: CASSLWGRDTEAFF. The DNA for the CDR3 is TGTGCCAGCAGTTTATGGGGCAGGGACACTGAAGCTTTCTTT.

This clonotype was counted a few times. The rearrangement joins TRBV28 to TRBJ2-5; D possibly corresponds to TRBD1 (6 bases). The germline gives CDR1 MDHEN, CDR2 SYDVKM. The CDR3 length is 15 residues. The V and J ends lost 3 bases and 5 bases respectively, with 16 bases between them. The CDR3 nucleotides are TGTGCCAGCAGTTTCCCTGAACAGGGAAGGGAGACCCAGTACTTC. Translated, it gives CASSFPEQGRETQYF.

V and J are TRBV28 and TRBJ2-5; the match to TRBD1 covers 8 bases. CDR1 is MDHEN, CDR2 SYDVKM, per germline. The CDR3 loop spans 15 amino acids. V trimming: 6 bases; J trimming: 2 bases; junction bases outside the gene matches: 8. CDR3 in amino acids: CASRLATGVQETQYF. DNA of the CDR3: TGTGCCAGCAGATTGGCGACAGGGGTTCAAGAGACCCAGTACTTC.

V gene TRBV4-2 combines with J gene TRBJ2-4; D might be TRBD1 (6 bases). Germline V gene lookup returns CDR1 LGHNA and CDR2 YNFKEQ. Trimming shortened V by 7 bases and J by 4 bases, and 17 bases separated the two germline ends. The CDR3 consists of 15 residues. The CDR3 loop reads CASTNRTVGKNIQYF. The DNA of the CDR3 is TGTGCCAGCACGAATAGGACAGTGGGGAAAAACATTCAGTACTTC.

The chain combines TRBV4-3 with TRBJ2-7, with TRBD1 identical over 7 bases. Looked up from germline, CDR1 is LGHNA and CDR2 is YSLEER. The CDR3 spans 16 residues. J lost 6 bases, V lost 3 bases, and 14 bases had no gene match. CDR3 amino acids: CASSQDRQGVLGEQYF. DNA of the CDR3: TGCGCCAGCAGCCAGGATAGACAGGGCGTTCTGGGCGAGCAGTACTTC.

This chain joins TRBV20-1 and TRBJ2-3; the D gene is possibly TRBD1 (6 bases). Germline CDR1 DFQATT, CDR2 SNEGSKA (reference sequence). This CDR3 has 18 amino acids. The V end was cut by 0 bases, the J end by 7 bases, with 26 bases between. The CDR3 nucleotides read TGCAGTGCTAGAGATATAGAGACACGGGAAGGGGGATCTTATACGCAGTATTTT. Its translation: CSARDIETREGGSYTQYF.

The chain carries TRBV7-9 and TRBJ2-5, with D possibly matching TRBD1 (6 bases). Germline CDR1 SEHNR, CDR2 FQNEAQ (reference sequence). V was trimmed by 5 bases and J by 5 bases, leaving 24 bases between them. CDR3 size: 17 residues. CDR3 loop: CASSLMDGRGGGETQYF. CDR3 in DNA: TGTGCCAGCAGCCTGATGGACGGCAGGGGTGGTGGCGAGACCCAGTACTTC.

The rearrangement joins TRBV29-1 to TRBJ1-1, with no clear D. The germline V gene encodes CDR1 SQVTM and CDR2 ANQGSEA. V shed 7 bases and J shed 1 base, with 7 bases lying between them. The CDR3 has 11 residues. CDR3 nucleotides: TGCAGCGCTTTAGGGAACACTGAAGCTTTCTTT. It yields the protein CSALGNTEAFF.

To note about this clonotype: Possible read error: a much larger clone is one base away. The chain couples TRBV14 to TRBJ2-1; D might be TRBD2 (6 bases). This CDR3 is built from 15 residues. CDR1 is SGHDN, CDR2 FVKESK, per germline. The CDR3 DNA reads as TGTACCAGCAGCCAAGGCGGGGACTCCTACAATGAGCAGTTCTTC. Translated, it gives CTSSQGGDSYNEQFF. The entire variable domain, with the rest obtained from reference TRBV14 and TRBJ2-1, is as follows: EAGVTQFPSHSVIEKGQTVTLRCDPISGHDNLYWYRRVMGKEIKFLLHFVKESKQDESGMPNNRFLAERTGGTYSTLKVQPAELEDSGVYFCTSSQGGDSYNEQFFGPGTRLTVL.

The V call is TRBV18, the J call TRBJ1-4, with 9 nucleotides matching TRBD1. V trimming: 3 bases; J trimming: 7 bases; junction bases outside the gene matches: 6. The V gene's germline CDR1 is KGHSH and CDR2 LQKENI. CDR3 length: 15 amino acids. The CDR3 bases are TGTGCCAGCTCACCCACAGGGGGCTCGGGTGAAAAACTGTTTTTT. The encoded protein is CASSPTGGSGEKLFF.

The chain couples TRBV12-3 or TRBV12-4 to TRBJ2-7; D possibly corresponds to TRBD2 (6 bases). Trimming took 5 bases from V and 2 from J, leaving 13 bases between them. The CDR3 covers 14 residues. This CDR3 is CASSVAGLTYEQYF. The CDR3 DNA is TGTGCCAGCAGTGTCGCGGGACTGACCTACGAGCAGTACTTC.